Below are 17 T cell receptor beta chains sequenced from a single sample in a study of blood T cell repertoires in COVID-19. Some clones are missing from TCRdb's copy, which holds only in-frame ones; the method was immunoSEQ multiplex PCR. The sample carries around 260,000 clones, roughly 80% recorded once. The sample comprised PBMCs or T cells enriched from blood (not recorded which). These TCRs come from a man under 40 with acute COVID-19.

The rearrangement uses TRBV7-9 and TRBJ1-3, with TRBD1 matching over 7 bases. The V and J ends lost 5 bases and 2 bases, in that order; junction bases with no gene match: 6. CDR3 length: 15 amino acids. Germline V lookup: CDR1 SEHNR, CDR2 FQNEAQ (reference sequence). CDR3 loop: CASSRGQSAGNTIYF. DNA for the CDR3: TGTGCCAGCAGCCGGGGACAGTCGGCTGGAAACACCATATATTTT.

V usage is TRBV12-3 or TRBV12-4 and J usage is TRBJ1-1, with D hard to call. V was clipped by 6 bases and J by 1 base, with 9 bases between them. The CDR3 has 13 residues. The CDR3 is CASSLAENTEAFF. In nucleotides, the CDR3 is TGTGCCAGCAGCTTGGCAGAGAACACTGAAGCTTTCTTT.

The chain joins TRBV14 to TRBJ1-3; 7 bases match TRBD1. This CDR3 is 16 amino acids long. Per germline, CDR1 SGHDN and CDR2 FVKESK. V shed 1 base, J shed 6 bases, and the junction held 9 bases outside the gene matches. CDR3 sequence (DNA): TGTGCCAGCAGCCAAGTGAAGGGGACAGCGCCAAACACCATATATTTT. Translated, it gives CASSQVKGTAPNTIYF.

This chain links TRBV7-9 with TRBJ1-1; D gene uncertain. Germline CDR1 and CDR2: SEHNR and FQNEAQ (reference sequence). The CDR3 spans 12 residues. Trimming removed 3 bases at V and 6 bases at J, with 8 bases between. The DNA of the CDR3 is TGTGCCAGCAGCTTCGGCCGGGCTGAAGCTTTCTTT. It is translated as CASSFGRAEAFF. The whole variable domain, filled in from reference TRBV7-9 and TRBJ1-1, reads DTGVSQNPRHKITKRGQNVTFRCDPISEHNRLYWYRQTLGQGPEFLTYFQNEAQLEKSRLLSDRFSAERPKGSFSTLEIQRTEQGDSAMYLCASSFGRAEAFFGQGTRLTVV.

This sequence joins TRBV4-1 and TRBJ1-3, with no clear D. Trimming left V 0 bases short and J 0 bases short, with 9 bases between. In germline, CDR1 is MGHRA, CDR2 YSYEKL. This CDR3 comprises 16 residues. CDR3 region: CASSQEGSRSGNTIYF. CDR3 DNA sequence: TGCGCCAGCAGCCAAGAGGGCAGTCGCTCTGGAAACACCATATATTTT.

This clone has just a few counts. V gene TRBV6-5 combines with J gene TRBJ1-6, with 7 bases identical to TRBD1. The V segment lost 8 bases and the J segment 0 bases; nucleotides outside the gene matches: 4. CDR1 MNHEY and CDR2 SVGAGI come from the germline V gene. The CDR3 sequence is 15 residues long. The CDR3 sequence is CASAYRGSYNSPLHF. In DNA, the CDR3 is TGTGCCAGCGCCTACAGGGGCTCCTATAATTCACCCCTCCACTTT.

The CDR3: CASSSSGRAGEQFF. CDR3 bases: TGTGCCAGCTCAAGTAGCGGGAGGGCCGGAGAGCAGTTCTTC. The rearrangement uses TRBV18 and TRBJ2-1, with 11 nucleotides matching TRBD2. The CDR3 consists of 14 residues. In germline, CDR1 is KGHSH, CDR2 LQKENI. The V segment lost 5 bases and the J segment 10 bases; nucleotides outside the gene matches: 7.

The gene calls are TRBV7-9 and TRBJ2-7; 7 bases agree with TRBD2. The CDR3 is 13 amino acids. Germline values: CDR1 SEHNR, CDR2 FQNEAQ (reference sequence). V was pared by 3 bases and J by 6 bases, with 5 bases of the junction left unmatched. Here the CDR3 reads CASSFVREGEQYV. The CDR3 nucleotides read TGTGCCAGCAGCTTTGTCAGGGAGGGCGAGCAGTACGTC.

This clone appeared once. This chain links TRBV7-2 with TRBJ1-2; D might be TRBD1 (6 bases). This CDR3 is 12 amino acids long. The germline CDR1 and CDR2 sequences are SGHTA and FQGNSA. V gave up 5 bases and J gave up 4 bases, with 8 bases separating them. Here the CDR3 DNA reads TGTGCCAGCAGCCCACAGGGCTATGGCTACACCTTC. The encoded protein is CASSPQGYGYTF.

About this clone: One end of the junction varies from germline; a read error may be responsible. This chain joins TRBV3-1 (or the pseudogene TRBV3-2) and TRBJ1-1, with 8 nucleotides matching TRBD1. There are 14 residues in the CDR3. Germline V gene data show CDR1 as LGHDT and CDR2 as YNNKEL (reference sequence). In nucleotides, the CDR3 is TGTGCCAGCAGCCTAAACCCAGGGGGCCTCAACGCTGCCTTT. It translates to CASSLNPGGLNAAF.

This rearrangement joins TRBV19 to TRBJ2-1, with 12 bases that match TRBD2. Losses at the gene ends were 10 bases for V and 10 bases for J; bases not matched to a gene: 11. The CDR3 is made up of 14 amino acids. Germline assignment: CDR1 LNHDA and CDR2 SQIVND (reference sequence). CDR3 in DNA: TGTGCCACGAAAAGGGGCCTAGCGGGAGGGGAGCAGTTCTTC. Residues: CATKRGLAGGEQFF. The variable domain in full, with the rest retrieved from reference TRBV19 and TRBJ2-1, is DGGITQSPKYLFRKEGQNVTLSCEQNLNHDAMYWYRQDPGQGLRLIYYSQIVNDFQKGDIAEGYSVSREKKESFPLTVTSAQKNPTAFYLCATKRGLAGGEQFFGPGTRLTVL.

The chain carries TRBV4-3 and TRBJ1-2, with D hard to call. This CDR3 spans 18 amino acids. Germline CDR1 LGHNA, CDR2 YSLEER. Trimming removed 0 bases at V and 1 base at J, with 18 bases between. The CDR3 sequence: CASSQDPPSGGLNYGYTF. DNA for the CDR3: TGCGCCAGCAGCCAAGACCCCCCGTCTGGCGGTCTTAACTATGGCTACACCTTC.

The V call is TRBV27, the J call TRBJ1-5; the D is unclear. The CDR3 totals 18 residues. Looked up from germline, CDR1 is MNHEY and CDR2 is SMNVEV (reference sequence). Trimming cost V 4 bases and J 1 base, with 20 bases left between them. In nucleotides, the CDR3 is TGTGCCAGCAGTTCGTGGGTGGGAGCCGGAGGGAGCAATCAGCCCCAGCATTTT. This gives the protein CASSSWVGAGGSNQPQHF.

This clone was found a few times. The V and J genes are TRBV28 and TRBJ1-3; D is undetermined. The CDR3 contains 14 residues. V lost 3 bases to trimming and J lost 8 bases, with 14 bases between them. Germline assignment: CDR1 MDHEN and CDR2 SYDVKM. The CDR3 nucleotides read TGTGCCAGCAGTTTGTCCGGAGACCGGGACACCATATATTTT. Amino acid sequence: CASSLSGDRDTIYF.

This clone has a single count. This chain connects TRBV6-5 to TRBJ2-3, with 8 nucleotides matching TRBD1. Germline V gives CDR1 MNHEY, CDR2 SVGAGI. This CDR3 has 14 amino acids. V was pared by 8 bases and J by 3 bases, with 7 bases of the junction left unmatched. The CDR3 DNA sequence: TGTGCCAGCCAACCTCAGGGGGCTACAGATACGCAGTATTTT. It translates to CASQPQGATDTQYF.

This sequence joins TRBV20-1 and TRBJ1-3; D is unclear. Germline CDR1 reads DFQATT; CDR2 reads SNEGSKA (reference sequence). The CDR3 covers 11 residues. The V gene lost 6 bases and the J gene lost 8 bases, with 11 bases spanning the gap. CDR3 sequence reads: CSAYVIDTIYF. The CDR3 DNA follows: TGCAGTGCCTATGTTATTGACACCATATATTTT.

The genes are TRBV30 and TRBJ2-7; D is undetermined. CDR1 and CDR2 (germline): GTSNPN, SVGIG (reference sequence). This CDR3 spans 13 amino acids. V was pared by 0 bases and J by 6 bases, with 12 bases between. The CDR3 nucleotides are TGTGCCTGGAGTGTCCGGAATGGCGGCGAGCAGTACGTC. Translated, it gives CAWSVRNGGEQYV.